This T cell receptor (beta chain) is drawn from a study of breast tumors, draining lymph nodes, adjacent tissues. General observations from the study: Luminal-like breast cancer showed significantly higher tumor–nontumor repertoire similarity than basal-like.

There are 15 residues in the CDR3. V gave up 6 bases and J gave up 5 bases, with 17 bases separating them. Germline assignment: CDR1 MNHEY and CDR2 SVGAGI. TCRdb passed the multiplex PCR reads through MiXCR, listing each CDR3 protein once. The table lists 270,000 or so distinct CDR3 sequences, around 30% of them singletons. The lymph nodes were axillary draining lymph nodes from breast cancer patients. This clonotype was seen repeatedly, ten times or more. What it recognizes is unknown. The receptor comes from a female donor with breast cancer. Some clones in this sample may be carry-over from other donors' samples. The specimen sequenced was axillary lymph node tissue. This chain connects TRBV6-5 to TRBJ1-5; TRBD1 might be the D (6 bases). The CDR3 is CASSPRGVGYQPQHF. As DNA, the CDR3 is TGTGCCAGCAGCCCTAGGGGGGTCGGGTATCAGCCCCAGCATTTT.